The 12 T cell receptor beta chains reported below all come from one sample, sequenced in a study of blood T cell repertoires in COVID-19. Clones were read by immunoSEQ multiplex PCR, and TCRdb kept only the in-frame ones, dropping some. The table shows roughly 120,000 clones, with approximately 87% occurring only once. Sample: peripheral blood. The receptors shown here come from a woman aged 55 to 70 with acute or convalescent COVID-19.

The chain links TRBV9 to TRBJ2-1, with 10 bases aligning to TRBD1. Germline values: CDR1 SGDLS, CDR2 YYNGEE. This CDR3 spans 15 amino acids. V gave up 4 bases and J gave up 7 bases; unmatched junction bases: 8. This CDR3 reads CASSLRQGALNEQFF. The CDR3 bases are TGTGCCAGCAGCTTGCGACAGGGGGCTTTAAATGAGCAGTTCTTC.

The chain has TRBV5-4 and TRBJ1-4; TRBD1 matches at 7 bases. V dropped 3 bases and J dropped 0; count of bases not matched to a gene: 5. Germline assignment: CDR1 SGHNT and CDR2 YYREEE (reference sequence). The CDR3 is 16 residues long. The CDR3 bases are TGTGCCAGCAGCTCGATACAGGGGTCAACTAATGAAAAACTGTTTTTT. This sequence encodes CASSSIQGSTNEKLFF.

The chain is built from TRBV2 and TRBJ1-2; D is possibly TRBD1 (5 bases). This CDR3 spans 15 amino acids. Trimming took off 3 bases at V and 0 bases at J, with 11 bases between the two ends. Germline loops: CDR1 SNHLY, CDR2 FYNNEI. The CDR3, as DNA: TGTGCCAGCAGTGACAACAGGTTAGCTAACTATGGCTACACCTTC. Protein: CASSDNRLANYGYTF.

The J gene is TRBJ2-7, the V gene TRBV28; 9 bases align to TRBD1. The CDR3 is 15 residues long. Germline V gives CDR1 MDHEN, CDR2 SYDVKM. With V trimmed by 7 bases and J by 4 bases, 11 bases remained unmatched. CDR3 residues: CASTSDRGRLYEQYF. The CDR3 DNA reads as TGTGCCAGCACCTCGGACAGGGGCCGCCTGTACGAGCAGTACTTC.

The V gene is TRBV7-2, the J gene TRBJ2-7; D is possibly TRBD1 (6 bases). The V end lost 2 bases, the J end lost 2 bases, and 13 bases lay between the germline ends. The CDR3 sequence is 15 residues long. CDR1 and CDR2 (germline): SGHTA, FQGNSA. The CDR3: CASSLSDRSAYEQYF. CDR3 DNA: TGTGCCAGCAGCTTATCGGACAGAAGTGCCTACGAGCAGTACTTC.

The chain links TRBV6-6 to TRBJ1-3, with TRBD1 matching over 9 bases. V dropped 5 bases and J dropped 2; count of bases not matched to a gene: 1. In germline, CDR1 is MNHNY, CDR2 SVGAGI (reference sequence). This CDR3 has 14 residues. The CDR3 bases are TGTGCCAGCAGTAGACAGGGGGCTGGAAACACCATATATTTT. Translated: CASSRQGAGNTIYF.

Regarding this clone: The sample carries other DNA sequences with the same CDR3. V and J are TRBV19 and TRBJ1-2; a weak D match, TRBD1 (5 bases). Germline assignment: CDR1 LNHDA and CDR2 SQIVND (reference sequence). The CDR3 covers 13 residues. Between the trimmed V and J ends, which lost 3 bases and 3 bases, there was a span of 8 bases. The CDR3 here is CASSITGDYGYTF. CDR3 nucleotides: TGTGCCAGTAGTATTACGGGGGACTATGGCTACACCTTC.

This sequence joins TRBV28 and TRBJ1-4; D is undetermined. The germline CDR1 and CDR2 sequences are MDHEN and SYDVKM. CDR3 length: 13 residues. Trimming took off 7 bases at V and 15 bases at J, with 21 bases between the two ends. The CDR3 region is CASKLSEGVRVFF. The CDR3 region has the DNA TGTGCCAGCAAACTCAGTGAGGGAGTGAGGGTGTTTTTT.

In the case of this clone: This specimen includes other DNA sequences encoding the same CDR3. V and J are TRBV3-1 (or the pseudogene TRBV3-2) and TRBJ1-2; 7 nucleotides align to TRBD1. Germline lookup yields CDR1 LGHDT and CDR2 YNNKEL (reference sequence). The V segment lost 1 base and the J segment 6 bases; nucleotides outside the gene matches: 2. The CDR3 extends over 13 amino acids. The CDR3 DNA reads TGTGCCAGCAGCCAAGGTCAGGGGGATGGCTACACCTTC. Encoded protein: CASSQGQGDGYTF.

Only a few counts were recorded for this clone. V is TRBV5-5 and J is TRBJ1-5; D is unclear. CDR3 length: 13 amino acids. Deletions cut 2 bases from V and 4 bases from J, with 7 bases between. Germline V lookup: CDR1 SGHKS, CDR2 YYEKEE (reference sequence). The chain's CDR3 is CASSFDINQPQHF. The DNA of the CDR3 is TGTGCCAGCAGCTTTGACATTAATCAGCCCCAGCATTTT. The full variable domain, rest sourced from reference TRBV5-5 and TRBJ1-5, is DAGVTQSPTHLIKTRGQQVTLRCSPISGHKSVSWYQQVLGQGPQFIFQYYEKEERGRGNFPDRFSARQFPNYSSELNVNALLLGDSALYLCASSFDINQPQHFGDGTRLSIL.

The rearrangement links TRBV24-1 to TRBJ2-3; weak D call: TRBD2 (6 bases). CDR1 and CDR2 from the germline V gene are KGHDR and SFDVKD. Trimming stripped 5 bases from V and 1 base from J, with 18 bases between. This CDR3 has 17 amino acids. CDR3 region: CATSAAGLASGTDTQYF. In DNA, the CDR3 is TGTGCCACCAGTGCCGCAGGCCTAGCGAGCGGCACAGATACGCAGTATTTT.

The V call is TRBV5-1, the J call TRBJ2-1, with 15 bases matching TRBD2. CDR3 length equals 20 residues. Germline V CDR1 and CDR2: SGHRS, YFSETQ. V lost 4 bases to trimming and J lost 4 bases; unmatched junction nucleotides: 15. CDR3 DNA: TGCGCCAGCAGCCTGGAACCCGGGACTAGCGGGGGGCCACGGTACAATGAGCAGTTCTTC. It codes for CASSLEPGTSGGPRYNEQFF.